These 15 T cell receptor beta chains share one sample of origin, sequenced in a study of shared clonotypes between healthy human individuals (dated by TCRdb to about 2020). Libraries were prepared through the immunoSEQ multiplex PCR assay. TCRdb provides this immuneACCESS table in a form limited to in-frame rearrangements. Some clones are lacking; in checked studies, under half of them reflect an unresolved V gene, and why the rest are absent is not known. Recorded for this sample are roughly 1 million clones; roughly 80% of them occurred a single time. About 1.5% of the sample belongs to the ten largest clones. Source material: memory CD4+ T cells sorted from blood. This specimen's cell subset or site label, interpreted: CD45RA-negative fraction. The receptors stem from a man aged 18 to 29 in good health.

CDR3 in DNA: TGCGCCAGCAGCTTGCTGAGACCCGTCGACGAGCAGTACTTC. As protein: CASSLLRPVDEQYF. The V gene is TRBV5-1, the J gene TRBJ2-7; D remains unclear. CDR1 is SGHRS, CDR2 YFSETQ, per germline. The CDR3 spans 14 residues. Deletions cut 1 base from V and 5 bases from J, with 13 bases between.

The chain links TRBV6-5 to TRBJ1-2; tentatively, D is TRBD1 (6 bases). The CDR3 extends over 14 amino acids. Trimming left V 4 bases short and J 4 bases short, with 13 bases between. Per the germline V gene, CDR1 is MNHEY and CDR2 is SVGAGI. CDR3 region: CASSLSRGSYGYTF. Written as DNA, the CDR3 is TGTGCCAGCAGTTTGTCCAGGGGAAGCTATGGCTACACCTTC.

The chain links TRBV7-9 to TRBJ2-3; TRBD1 matches 7 bases. Germline CDR1 SEHNR, CDR2 FQNEAQ (reference sequence). The CDR3 contains 15 residues. Germline trimming cut 5 bases from V and 0 bases from J; bases unmatched to any gene: 5. CDR3: CASSRGTVSTDTQYF. CDR3 bases: TGTGCCAGCAGCCGTGGGACAGTCAGCACAGATACGCAGTATTTT.

This rearrangement joins TRBV7-9 to TRBJ2-3; perhaps D is TRBD1 or TRBD2 (5 bases each). This CDR3 comprises 15 residues. The ends were cut back, 3 bases at V and 1 base at J, with 11 bases in the middle. From germline, CDR1 is SEHNR and CDR2 FQNEAQ (reference sequence). The CDR3 loop is CASSFGLGGTDTQYF. The CDR3 region has the DNA TGTGCCAGCAGCTTTGGCTTGGGGGGCACAGATACGCAGTATTTT.

The genes are TRBV2 and TRBJ2-7, with 11 bases identical to TRBD2. The CDR3 is made up of 13 amino acids. V trimming: 5 bases; J trimming: 11 bases; junction bases outside the gene matches: 8. The germline gives CDR1 SNHLY, CDR2 FYNNEI. In DNA, the CDR3 is TGTGCCAGCAGTTCGACTAGCGGGATGGGGGAGTACTTC. This encodes CASSSTSGMGEYF.

The V and J genes are TRBV10-3 and TRBJ2-7; 7 positions agree with TRBD1. Trimming cost V 5 bases and J 6 bases; bases outside gene matches: 4. CDR3 size: 12 residues. Germline-derived CDR1 and CDR2 are ENHRY and SYGVKD. For the CDR3, the DNA is TGTGCCATCAGTTACAGGGACAGCGAGCAGTACTTC. Protein product: CAISYRDSEQYF.

J is TRBJ1-4 and V is TRBV28; D possibly corresponds to TRBD1 (5 bases). CDR1 and CDR2 from the germline V gene are MDHEN and SYDVKM. V was trimmed by 5 bases and J by 4 bases, leaving 17 bases between them. The CDR3 has 16 amino acids. CDR3 in DNA: TGTGCCAGCAGTACCCGGAAGGGGATTAGTAATGAAAAACTGTTTTTT. This encodes CASSTRKGISNEKLFF.

This clone was seen a few times. The chain has TRBV4-2 and TRBJ2-5, with 13 bases aligning to TRBD2. Germline CDR1 and CDR2: LGHNA and YNFKEQ. The length of the CDR3 is 23 residues. With 0 bases clipped from V and 5 bases from J, the junction kept 24 bases outside the gene matches. This CDR3 reads CASSQDRGIQLAGGRSGWETQYF. DNA of the CDR3: TGTGCCAGCAGCCAAGACCGTGGGATCCAACTAGCGGGGGGGCGTTCAGGTTGGGAGACCCAGTACTTC.

The chain employs TRBV4-3 and TRBJ2-4; D remains ambiguous. The CDR3 contains 13 residues. CDR1 and CDR2 from the germline V gene are LGHNA and YSLEER. V was clipped by 8 bases and J by 0 bases, with 8 bases between them. The CDR3 reads CASLRIAKNIQYF. In DNA, the CDR3 is TGCGCCAGCCTGCGGATAGCCAAAAACATTCAGTACTTC.

As concerns this clone: At the DNA level, this CDR3 is encoded by other sequences in the same sample as well. The rearrangement uses TRBV7-2 and TRBJ2-6; possibly TRBD2 for D (6 bases). The ends were cut back, 1 base at V and 2 bases at J, with 6 bases in the middle. Germline V gene data show CDR1 as SGHTA and CDR2 as FQGNSA. The CDR3 totals 15 residues. The DNA for the CDR3 is TGTGCCAGCAGCTTAGGGGGGGCTGGGGCCAACGTCCTGACTTTC. It translates to CASSLGGAGANVLTF.

The chain employs TRBV7-9 and TRBJ1-2; 11 bases align to TRBD1. CDR3 length equals 15 residues. Trimming cost V 0 bases and J 7 bases; bases outside gene matches: 4. Germline values: CDR1 SEHNR, CDR2 FQNEAQ (reference sequence). The CDR3 reads CASSLAGTGGGGYTF. The CDR3 DNA reads TGTGCCAGCAGCTTAGCCGGGACAGGGGGAGGTGGCTACACCTTC.

V is TRBV5-6 and J is TRBJ2-1; D is ambiguous. V lost 0 bases and J lost 6, with 13 bases in between. Germline CDR1 reads SGHDT; CDR2 reads YYEEEE. There are 15 residues in the CDR3. The CDR3 nucleotides are TGTGCCAGCAGCTTGGGGGGTTTTTATGGCAATGAGCAGTTCTTC. Translation gives CASSLGGFYGNEQFF. Combining the CDR3 with reference TRBV5-6 and TRBJ2-1 gives the whole variable domain DAGVTQSPTHLIKTRGQQVTLRCSPKSGHDTVSWYQQALGQGPQFIFQYYEEEERQRGNFPDRFSGHQFPNYSSELNVNALLLGDSALYLCASSLGGFYGNEQFFGPGTRLTVL.

The J gene is TRBJ2-3, the V gene TRBV14; D call uncertain. Trimming left V 4 bases short and J 2 bases short, with 4 bases between. CDR3 length equals 12 residues. In germline, CDR1 is SGHDN, CDR2 FVKESK. CDR3 coding DNA: TGTGCCAGCAGCCTCTCCACAGATACGCAGTATTTT. It specifies CASSLSTDTQYF.

Note on this clone: In the same sample, other DNA sequences code for this CDR3. The chain joins TRBV7-6 to TRBJ2-5; D gene unclear. With 5 bases removed from V and 2 bases from J, the gap between germline ends came to 3 bases. This CDR3 region has 11 residues. CDR1 and CDR2 from the germline V gene are SGHVS and FNYEAQ. As DNA, the CDR3 is TGTGCCAGCAGCATACAAGAGACCCAGTACTTC. It yields the protein CASSIQETQYF. The full variable domain, rest sourced from reference TRBV7-6 and TRBJ2-5, is GAGVSQSPRYKVTKRGQDVALRCDPISGHVSLYWYRQALGQGPEFLTYFNYEAQQDKSGLPNDRFSAERPEGSISTLTIQRTEQRDSAMYRCASSIQETQYFGPGTRLLVL.

Points on this clone: A far larger clone is one nucleotide away, so this likely arose from a read error. The same CDR3 is also encoded by other DNA sequences in this sample. The genes are TRBV6-1 and TRBJ2-7; D remains unclear. Deletions cut 1 base from V and 2 bases from J, with 3 bases between. The CDR3 extends over 12 amino acids. Germline V CDR1 and CDR2: MNHNS, SASEGT. This CDR3 reads CASSEGPYEQYF. The CDR3 bases are TGTGCCAGCAGTGAAGGACCCTACGAGCAGTACTTC.